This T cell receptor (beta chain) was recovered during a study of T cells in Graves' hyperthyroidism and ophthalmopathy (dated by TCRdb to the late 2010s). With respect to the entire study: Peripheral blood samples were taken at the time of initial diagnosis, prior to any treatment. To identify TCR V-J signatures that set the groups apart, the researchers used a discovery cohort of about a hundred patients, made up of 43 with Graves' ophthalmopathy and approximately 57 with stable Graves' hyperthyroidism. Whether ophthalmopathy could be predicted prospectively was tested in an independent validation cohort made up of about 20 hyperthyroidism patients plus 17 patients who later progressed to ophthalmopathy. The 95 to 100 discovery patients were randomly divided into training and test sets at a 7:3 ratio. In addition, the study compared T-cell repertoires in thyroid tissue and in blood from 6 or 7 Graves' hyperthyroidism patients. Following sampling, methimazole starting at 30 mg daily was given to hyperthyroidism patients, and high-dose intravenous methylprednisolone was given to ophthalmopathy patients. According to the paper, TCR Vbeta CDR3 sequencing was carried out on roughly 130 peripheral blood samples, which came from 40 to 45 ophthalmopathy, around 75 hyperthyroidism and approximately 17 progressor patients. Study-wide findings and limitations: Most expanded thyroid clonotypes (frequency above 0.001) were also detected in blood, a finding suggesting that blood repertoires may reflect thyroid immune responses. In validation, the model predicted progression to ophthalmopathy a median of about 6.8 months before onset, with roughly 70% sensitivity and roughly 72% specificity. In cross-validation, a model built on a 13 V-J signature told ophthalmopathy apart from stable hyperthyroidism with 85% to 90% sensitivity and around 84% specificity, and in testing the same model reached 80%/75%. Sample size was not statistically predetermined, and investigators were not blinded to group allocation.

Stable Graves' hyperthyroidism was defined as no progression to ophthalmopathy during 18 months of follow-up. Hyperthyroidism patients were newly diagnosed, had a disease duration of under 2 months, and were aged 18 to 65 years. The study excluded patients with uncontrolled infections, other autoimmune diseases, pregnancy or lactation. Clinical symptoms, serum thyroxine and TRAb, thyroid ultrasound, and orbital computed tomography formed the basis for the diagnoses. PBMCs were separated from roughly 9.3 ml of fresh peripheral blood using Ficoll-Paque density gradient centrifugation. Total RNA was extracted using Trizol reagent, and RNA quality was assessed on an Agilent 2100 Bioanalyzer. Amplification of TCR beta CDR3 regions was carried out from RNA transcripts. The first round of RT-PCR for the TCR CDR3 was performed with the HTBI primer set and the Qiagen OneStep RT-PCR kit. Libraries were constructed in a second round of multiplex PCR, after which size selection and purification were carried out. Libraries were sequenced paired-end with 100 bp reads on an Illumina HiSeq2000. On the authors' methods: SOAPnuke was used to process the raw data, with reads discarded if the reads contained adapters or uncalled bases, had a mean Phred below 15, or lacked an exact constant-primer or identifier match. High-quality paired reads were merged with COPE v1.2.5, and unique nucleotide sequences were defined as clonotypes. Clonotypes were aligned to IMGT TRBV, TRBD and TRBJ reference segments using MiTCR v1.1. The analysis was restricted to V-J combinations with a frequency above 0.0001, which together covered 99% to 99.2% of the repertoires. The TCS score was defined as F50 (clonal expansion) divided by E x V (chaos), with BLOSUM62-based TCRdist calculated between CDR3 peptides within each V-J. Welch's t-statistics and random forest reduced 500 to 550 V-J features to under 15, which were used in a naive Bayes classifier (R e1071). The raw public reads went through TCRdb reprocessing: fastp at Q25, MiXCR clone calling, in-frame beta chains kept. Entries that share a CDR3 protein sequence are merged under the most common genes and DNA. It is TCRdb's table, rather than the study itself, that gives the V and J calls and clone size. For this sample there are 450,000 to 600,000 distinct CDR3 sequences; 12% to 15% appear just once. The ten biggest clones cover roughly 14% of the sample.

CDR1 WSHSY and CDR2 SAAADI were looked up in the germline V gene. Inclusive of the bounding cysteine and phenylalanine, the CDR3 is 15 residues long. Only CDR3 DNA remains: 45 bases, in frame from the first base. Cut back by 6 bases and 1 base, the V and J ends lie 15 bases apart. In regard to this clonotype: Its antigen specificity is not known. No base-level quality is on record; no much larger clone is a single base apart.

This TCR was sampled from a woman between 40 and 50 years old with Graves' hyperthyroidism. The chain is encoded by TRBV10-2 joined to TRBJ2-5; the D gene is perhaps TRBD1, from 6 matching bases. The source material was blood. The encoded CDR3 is CASSERYRAQETQYF. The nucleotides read TGCGCCAGCAGCGAGAGGTACAGGGCCCAAGAGACCCAGTACTTC.